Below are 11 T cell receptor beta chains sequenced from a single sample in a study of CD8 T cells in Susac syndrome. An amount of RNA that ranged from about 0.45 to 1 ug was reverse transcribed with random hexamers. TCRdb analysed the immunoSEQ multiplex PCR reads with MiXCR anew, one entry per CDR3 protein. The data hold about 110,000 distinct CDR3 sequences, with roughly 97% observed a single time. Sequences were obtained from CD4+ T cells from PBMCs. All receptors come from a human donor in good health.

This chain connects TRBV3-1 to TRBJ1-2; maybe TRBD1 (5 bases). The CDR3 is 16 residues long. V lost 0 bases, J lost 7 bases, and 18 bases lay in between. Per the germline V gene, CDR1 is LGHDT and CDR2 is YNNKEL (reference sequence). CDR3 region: CASSQDTGRPGVGYTF. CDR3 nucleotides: TGTGCCAGCAGCCAAGATACTGGACGCCCGGGGGTTGGCTACACCTTC.

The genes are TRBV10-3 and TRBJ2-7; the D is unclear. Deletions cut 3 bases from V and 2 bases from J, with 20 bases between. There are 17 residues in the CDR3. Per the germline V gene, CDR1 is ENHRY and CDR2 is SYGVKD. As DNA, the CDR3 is TGTGCCATCAGTGACTCTCCCAGTAATACGGATACCTACGAGCAGTACTTC. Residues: CAISDSPSNTDTYEQYF.

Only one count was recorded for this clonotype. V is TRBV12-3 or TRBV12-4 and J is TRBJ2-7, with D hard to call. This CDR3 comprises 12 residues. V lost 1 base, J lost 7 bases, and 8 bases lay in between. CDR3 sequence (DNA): TGTGCCAGCAGTTTAGAGGGCTTAGAGCAGTACTTC. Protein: CASSLEGLEQYF.

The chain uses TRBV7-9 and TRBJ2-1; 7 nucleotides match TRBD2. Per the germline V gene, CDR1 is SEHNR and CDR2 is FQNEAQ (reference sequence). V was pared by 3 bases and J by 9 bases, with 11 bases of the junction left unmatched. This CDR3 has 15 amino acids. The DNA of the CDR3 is TGTGCCAGCAGCTTTCGAGGACCACCGGGGGGTGAGCAGTTCTTC. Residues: CASSFRGPPGGEQFF. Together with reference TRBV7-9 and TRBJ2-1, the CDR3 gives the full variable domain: DTGVSQNPRHKITKRGQNVTFRCDPISEHNRLYWYRQTLGQGPEFLTYFQNEAQLEKSRLLSDRFSAERPKGSFSTLEIQRTEQGDSAMYLCASSFRGPPGGEQFFGPGTRLTVL.

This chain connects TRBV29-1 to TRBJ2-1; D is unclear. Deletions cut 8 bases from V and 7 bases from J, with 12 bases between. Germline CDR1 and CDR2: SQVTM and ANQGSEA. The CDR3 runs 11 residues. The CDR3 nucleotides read TGCAGCCCCGAGGTGGGGAATGAGCAGTTCTTC. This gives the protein CSPEVGNEQFF.

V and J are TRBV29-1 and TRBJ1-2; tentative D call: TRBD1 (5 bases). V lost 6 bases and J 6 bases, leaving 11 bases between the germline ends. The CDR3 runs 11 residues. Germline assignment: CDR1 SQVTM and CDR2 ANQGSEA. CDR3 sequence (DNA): TGCAGCGTGGGGGTAACGGATGGCTACACCTTC. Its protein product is CSVGVTDGYTF.

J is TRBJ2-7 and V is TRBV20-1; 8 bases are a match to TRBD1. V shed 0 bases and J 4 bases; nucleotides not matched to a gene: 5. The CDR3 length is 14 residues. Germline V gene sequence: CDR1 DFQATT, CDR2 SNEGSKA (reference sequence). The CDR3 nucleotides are TGCAGTGCTAGAGATCAGGGGGCGATTTACGAGCAGTACTTC. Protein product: CSARDQGAIYEQYF.

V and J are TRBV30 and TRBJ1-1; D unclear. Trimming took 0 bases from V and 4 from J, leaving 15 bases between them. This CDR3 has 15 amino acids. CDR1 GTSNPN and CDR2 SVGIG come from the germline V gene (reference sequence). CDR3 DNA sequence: TGTGCCTGGAGTGTACCCCCCAGTGTTTTCACTGAAGCTTTCTTT. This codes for CAWSVPPSVFTEAFF.

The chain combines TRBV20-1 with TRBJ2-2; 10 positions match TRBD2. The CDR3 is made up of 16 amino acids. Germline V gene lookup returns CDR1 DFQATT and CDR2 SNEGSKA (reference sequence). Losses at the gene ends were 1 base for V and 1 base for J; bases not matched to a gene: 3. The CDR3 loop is CSARGLAGVNTGELFF. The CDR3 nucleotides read TGCAGTGCTAGAGGCCTAGCGGGAGTGAACACCGGGGAGCTGTTTTTT.

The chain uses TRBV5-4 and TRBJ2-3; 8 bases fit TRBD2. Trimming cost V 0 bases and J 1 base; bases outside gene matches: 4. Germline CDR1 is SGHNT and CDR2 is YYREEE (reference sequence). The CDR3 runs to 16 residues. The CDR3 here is CASSLGIAGRTDTQYF. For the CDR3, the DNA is TGTGCCAGCAGCTTGGGAATAGCGGGACGCACAGATACGCAGTATTTT. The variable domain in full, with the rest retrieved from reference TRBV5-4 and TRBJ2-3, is ETGVTQSPTHLIKTRGQQVTLRCSSQSGHNTVSWYQQALGQGPQFIFQYYREEENGRGNFPPRFSGLQFPNYSSELNVNALELDDSALYLCASSLGIAGRTDTQYFGPGTRLTVL.

CDR3: CASSNGQGGGNEQFF. CDR3 sequence (DNA): TGTGCCAGCAGCAACGGACAGGGTGGTGGGAATGAGCAGTTCTTC. The chain recombines TRBV9 with TRBJ2-1; TRBD1 agrees at 8 bases. This CDR3 is 15 amino acids long. V was pared by 4 bases and J by 7 bases, with 10 bases of the junction left unmatched. CDR1 and CDR2 from the germline V gene are SGDLS and YYNGEE. Using reference TRBV9 and TRBJ2-1 for the parts outside the CDR3, the full variable domain is DSGVTQTPKHLITATGQRVTLRCSPRSGDLSVYWYQQSLDQGLQFLIQYYNGEERAKGNILERFSAQQFPDLHSELNLSSLELGDSALYFCASSNGQGGGNEQFFGPGTRLTVL.